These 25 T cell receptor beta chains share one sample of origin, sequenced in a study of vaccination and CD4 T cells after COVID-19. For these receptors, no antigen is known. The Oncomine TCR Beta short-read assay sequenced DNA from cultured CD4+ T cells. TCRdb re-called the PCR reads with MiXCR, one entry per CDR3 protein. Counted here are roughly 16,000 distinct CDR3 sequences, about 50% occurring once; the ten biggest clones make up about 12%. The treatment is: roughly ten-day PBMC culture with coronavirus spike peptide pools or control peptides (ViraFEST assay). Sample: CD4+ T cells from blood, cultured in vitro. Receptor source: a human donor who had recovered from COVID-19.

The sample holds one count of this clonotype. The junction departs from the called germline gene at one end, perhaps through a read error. This CDR3 is CAISVTGEDTRYF. CDR3 sequence (DNA): TGTGCCATCAGTGTCACAGGGGAGGATACGCGGTATTTT. The rearrangement links TRBV10-3 to TRBJ2-3; TRBD1 is a possible D gene (7 bases). From germline, CDR1 is ENHRY and CDR2 SYGVKD. The CDR3 is made up of 13 amino acids.

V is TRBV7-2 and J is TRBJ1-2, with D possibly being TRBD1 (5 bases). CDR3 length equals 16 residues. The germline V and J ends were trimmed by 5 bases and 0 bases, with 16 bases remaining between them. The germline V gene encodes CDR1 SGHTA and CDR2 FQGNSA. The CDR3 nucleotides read TGTGCCAGCAGCCGAAACGGTCCAGGGACTAACTATGGCTACACCTTC. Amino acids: CASSRNGPGTNYGYTF.

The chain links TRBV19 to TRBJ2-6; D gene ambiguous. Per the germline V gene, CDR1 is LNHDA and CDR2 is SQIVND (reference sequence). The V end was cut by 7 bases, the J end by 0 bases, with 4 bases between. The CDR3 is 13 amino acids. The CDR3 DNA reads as TGTGCCAGTAATAGCTCTGGGGCCAACGTCCTGACTTTC. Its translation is CASNSSGANVLTF.

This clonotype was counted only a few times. CDR3 sequence reads: CASSSQGDTQYF. The CDR3 DNA sequence: TGTGCCAGCAGTTCACAGGGGGATACGCAGTATTTT. The chain is built from TRBV11-3 and TRBJ2-3; 7 bases match TRBD1. The germline CDR1 and CDR2 sequences are SGHNT and YENEEA. V shed 6 bases, J shed 6 bases, and the junction held 3 bases outside the gene matches. The CDR3 length is 12 residues.

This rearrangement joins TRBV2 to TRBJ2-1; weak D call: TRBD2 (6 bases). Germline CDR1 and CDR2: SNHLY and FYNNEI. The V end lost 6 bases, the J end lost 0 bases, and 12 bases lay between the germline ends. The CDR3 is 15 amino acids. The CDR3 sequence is CASSRDGSSYNEQFF. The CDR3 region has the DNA TGTGCCAGCAGCCGGGACGGGAGCTCCTACAATGAGCAGTTCTTC.

The CDR3 DNA is TGCGCCAGCAGCTCCAAAAATACCGGGGGGGAGCTGTTTTTT. It encodes CASSSKNTGGELFF. This rearrangement joins TRBV5-1 to TRBJ2-2; D gene unclear. V was clipped by 3 bases and J by 8 bases, with 14 bases between them. The CDR3 extends over 14 amino acids. Germline CDR1 is SGHRS and CDR2 is YFSETQ.

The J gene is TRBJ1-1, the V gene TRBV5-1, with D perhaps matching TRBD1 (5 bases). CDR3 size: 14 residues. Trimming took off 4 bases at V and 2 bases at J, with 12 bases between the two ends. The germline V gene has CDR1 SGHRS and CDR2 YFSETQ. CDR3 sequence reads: CASSIRTQNTEAFF. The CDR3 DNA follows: TGCGCCAGCAGCATACGGACACAAAACACTGAAGCTTTCTTT.

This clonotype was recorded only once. The CDR3 here is CASRSRLAGGGELFF. The CDR3 DNA sequence: TGTGCCAGCAGGTCAAGACTAGCGGGAGGCGGGGAGCTGTTTTTT. The rearrangement uses TRBV6-2 or TRBV6-3 and TRBJ2-2; 13 nucleotides line up with TRBD2. Germline assignment: CDR1 MNHEY and CDR2 SVGEGT. The length of the CDR3 is 15 residues. Trimming cost V 6 bases and J 7 bases; bases outside gene matches: 5.

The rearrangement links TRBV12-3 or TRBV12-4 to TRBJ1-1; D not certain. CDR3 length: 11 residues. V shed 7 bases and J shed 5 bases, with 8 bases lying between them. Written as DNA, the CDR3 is TGTGCCAGCACCTCGACTACTGAAGCTTTCTTT. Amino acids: CASTSTTEAFF.

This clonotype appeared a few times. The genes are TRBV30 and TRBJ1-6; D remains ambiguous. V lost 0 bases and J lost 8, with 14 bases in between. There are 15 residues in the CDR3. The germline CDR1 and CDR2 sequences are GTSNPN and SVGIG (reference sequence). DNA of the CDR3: TGTGCCTGGAGTGTAAGAGGTCTAGACTATTCACCCCTCCACTTT. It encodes CAWSVRGLDYSPLHF.

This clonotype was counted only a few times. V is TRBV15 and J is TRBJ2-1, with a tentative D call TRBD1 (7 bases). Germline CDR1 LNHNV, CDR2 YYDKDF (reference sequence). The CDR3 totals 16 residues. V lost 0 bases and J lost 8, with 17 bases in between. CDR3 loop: CATSRDQGDSLDEQFF. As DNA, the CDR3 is TGTGCCACCAGCAGAGATCAGGGGGACTCGTTAGATGAGCAGTTCTTC.

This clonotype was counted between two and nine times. In nucleotides, the CDR3 is TGTGCCAGCAGTTACGTGGCACCTAATCAGCCCCAGCATTTT. It encodes CASSYVAPNQPQHF. This rearrangement joins TRBV6-2 or TRBV6-3 to TRBJ1-5; D gene ambiguous. Trimming removed 2 bases at V and 4 bases at J, with 9 bases between. Per the germline V gene, CDR1 is MNHEY and CDR2 is SVGEGT. The CDR3 runs 14 residues.

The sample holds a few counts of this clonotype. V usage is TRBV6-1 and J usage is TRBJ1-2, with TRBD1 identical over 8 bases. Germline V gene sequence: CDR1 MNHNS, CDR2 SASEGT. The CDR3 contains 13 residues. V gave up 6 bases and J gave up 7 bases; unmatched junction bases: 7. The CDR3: CASSGQGISGYTF. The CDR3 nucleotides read TGTGCCAGCAGCGGACAGGGAATAAGTGGCTACACCTTC.

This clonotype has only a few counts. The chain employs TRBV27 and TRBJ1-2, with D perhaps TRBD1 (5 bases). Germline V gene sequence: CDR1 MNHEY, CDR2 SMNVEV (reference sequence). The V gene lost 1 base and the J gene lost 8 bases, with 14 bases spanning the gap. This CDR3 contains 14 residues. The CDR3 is CASSLLGEWKGYTF. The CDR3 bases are TGTGCCAGCAGTTTATTAGGGGAATGGAAAGGCTACACCTTC.

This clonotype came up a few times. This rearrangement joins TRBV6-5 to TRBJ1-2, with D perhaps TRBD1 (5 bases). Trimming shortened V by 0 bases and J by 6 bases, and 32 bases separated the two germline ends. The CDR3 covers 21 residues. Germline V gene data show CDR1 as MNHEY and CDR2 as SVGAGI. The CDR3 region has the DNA TGTGCCAGCAGTTACTCGAAGGGTGGGAATCCGTGGGGGACCTATACGGATGGCTACACCTTC. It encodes CASSYSKGGNPWGTYTDGYTF.

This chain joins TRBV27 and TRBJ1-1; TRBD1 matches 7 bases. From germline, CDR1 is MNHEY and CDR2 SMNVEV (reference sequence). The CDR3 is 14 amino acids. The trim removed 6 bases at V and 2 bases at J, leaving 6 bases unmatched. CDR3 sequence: CASRPRQGNTEAFF. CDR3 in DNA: TGTGCCAGCAGACCCCGACAGGGAAACACTGAAGCTTTCTTT.

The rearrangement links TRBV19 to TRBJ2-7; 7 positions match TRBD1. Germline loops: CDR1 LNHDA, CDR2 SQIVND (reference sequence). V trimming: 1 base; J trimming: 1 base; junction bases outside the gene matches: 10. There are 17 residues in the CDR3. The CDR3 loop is CASSIGGTAGKSYEQYF. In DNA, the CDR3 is TGTGCCAGTAGTATAGGTGGGACAGCCGGAAAGTCCTACGAGCAGTACTTC.

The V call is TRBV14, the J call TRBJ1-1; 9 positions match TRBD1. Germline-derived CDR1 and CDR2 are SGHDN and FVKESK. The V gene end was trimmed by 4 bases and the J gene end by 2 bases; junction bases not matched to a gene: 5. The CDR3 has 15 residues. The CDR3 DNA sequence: TGTGCCAGCAGCCCACTGACAGGGGGAAACACTGAAGCTTTCTTT. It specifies CASSPLTGGNTEAFF.

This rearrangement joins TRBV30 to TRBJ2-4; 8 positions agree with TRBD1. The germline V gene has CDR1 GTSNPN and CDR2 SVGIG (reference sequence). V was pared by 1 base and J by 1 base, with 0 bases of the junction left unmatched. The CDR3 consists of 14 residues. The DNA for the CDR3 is TGTGCCTGGAGTGGACAGGGGGCCAAAAACATTCAGTACTTC. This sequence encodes CAWSGQGAKNIQYF.

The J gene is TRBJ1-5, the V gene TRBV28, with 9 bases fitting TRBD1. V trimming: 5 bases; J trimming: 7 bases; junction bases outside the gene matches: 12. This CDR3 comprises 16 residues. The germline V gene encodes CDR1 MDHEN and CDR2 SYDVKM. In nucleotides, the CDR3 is TGTGCCAGCAGTCCCAACGACAGGGGGTACGAGCAGCCCCAGCATTTT. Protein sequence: CASSPNDRGYEQPQHF.

The CDR3 sequence: CASSDSSSSDTEAFF. The CDR3 bases are TGTGCCAGCAGCGATTCTTCCAGCTCAGACACTGAAGCTTTCTTT. This chain uses TRBV7-2 with TRBJ1-1; D not resolved. Looked up from germline, CDR1 is SGHTA and CDR2 is FQGNSA. V lost 5 bases, J lost 3 bases, and 16 bases lay in between. The CDR3 runs to 15 residues.

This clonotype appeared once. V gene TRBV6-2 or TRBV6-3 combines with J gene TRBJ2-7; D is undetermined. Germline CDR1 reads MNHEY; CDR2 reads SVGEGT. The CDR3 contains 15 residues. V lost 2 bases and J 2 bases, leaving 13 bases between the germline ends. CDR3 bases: TGTGCCAGCAGTTACCGGCGTGGAGAGACCTACGAGCAGTACTTC. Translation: CASSYRRGETYEQYF.

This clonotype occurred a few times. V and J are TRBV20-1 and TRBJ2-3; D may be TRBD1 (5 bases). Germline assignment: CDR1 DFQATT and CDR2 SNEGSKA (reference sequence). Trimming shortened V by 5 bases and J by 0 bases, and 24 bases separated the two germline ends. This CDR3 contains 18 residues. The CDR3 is CSAPGHPWDLSSTDTQYF. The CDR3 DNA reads TGCAGTGCTCCCGGACATCCGTGGGATCTCTCTAGCACAGATACGCAGTATTTT.

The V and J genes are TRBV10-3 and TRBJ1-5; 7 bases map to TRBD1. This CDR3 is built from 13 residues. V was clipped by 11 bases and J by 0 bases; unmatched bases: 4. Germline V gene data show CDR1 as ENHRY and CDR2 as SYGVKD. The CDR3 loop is CASQGTSNQPQHF. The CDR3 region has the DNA TGTGCCTCACAGGGGACTAGCAATCAGCCCCAGCATTTT.

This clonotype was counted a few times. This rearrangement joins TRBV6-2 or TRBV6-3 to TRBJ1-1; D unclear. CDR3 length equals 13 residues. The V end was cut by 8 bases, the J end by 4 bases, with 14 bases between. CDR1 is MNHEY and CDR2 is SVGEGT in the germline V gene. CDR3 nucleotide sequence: TGTGCCAGCTCGGTTGGAATGGGCACTGAAGCTTTCTTT. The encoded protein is CASSVGMGTEAFF.